These 22 T cell receptor beta chains came from one sample sequenced in a study of brain T cells in children with intractable seizures. Described time point: blood from clinic visit 5 months post-surgery; TSC patient then seizure free. This table comes from immunoSEQ multiplex PCR, and its TCRdb copy is limited to in-frame clones, with some not included. The sample lists hundreds of thousands of clones; more than 85% were seen once. Sample: peripheral blood, taken about 5 months after surgery. These receptor sequences come from a boy younger than two with tuberous sclerosis and intractable seizures.

To note about this clone: The sample holds other DNA sequences that translate to the same CDR3. The V gene is TRBV5-1, the J gene TRBJ1-1; no reliable D call. The CDR3 spans 11 residues. Trimming took off 4 bases at V and 7 bases at J, with 8 bases between the two ends. Germline CDR1 and CDR2: SGHRS and YFSETQ. The CDR3 reads CASSLDGEAFF. In nucleotides, the CDR3 is TGCGCCAGCAGCCTGGACGGTGAAGCTTTCTTT.

The chain recombines TRBV10-3 with TRBJ2-3, with 8 bases identical to TRBD2. Per germline, CDR1 ENHRY and CDR2 SYGVKD. The CDR3 loop spans 14 amino acids. V was clipped by 3 bases and J by 3 bases; unmatched bases: 2. The CDR3 DNA follows: TGTGCCATCAGTGAACTAGCGGAAACAGATACGCAGTATTTT. Amino acids: CAISELAETDTQYF.

The chain couples TRBV7-6 to TRBJ2-6; D is ambiguous. The V end lost 6 bases, the J end lost 2 bases, and 11 bases lay between the germline ends. Germline lookup yields CDR1 SGHVS and CDR2 FNYEAQ. The CDR3 is 15 amino acids. Written as DNA, the CDR3 is TGTGCCAGCAGTCCTAAGACCACTGGGGCCAACGTCCTGACTTTC. It yields the protein CASSPKTTGANVLTF.

This chain uses TRBV30 with TRBJ1-2, with no clear D. This CDR3 has 11 amino acids. From germline, CDR1 is GTSNPN and CDR2 SVGIG (reference sequence). Trimming left V 0 bases short and J 8 bases short, with 7 bases between. The CDR3 DNA sequence: TGTGCCTGGAGTGTACAACAGGGCTACACCTTC. It codes for CAWSVQQGYTF.

The rearrangement links TRBV7-9 to TRBJ1-2; tentative D call: TRBD1 (5 bases). Deletions cut 1 base from V and 4 bases from J, with 13 bases between. CDR1 and CDR2 from the germline V gene are SEHNR and FQNEAQ (reference sequence). The CDR3 is made up of 15 amino acids. The CDR3 region has the DNA TGTGCCAGCAGCTTAGGAGCAGGGTCCCTCTATGGCTACACCTTC. Amino acid sequence: CASSLGAGSLYGYTF.

This clone was seen just once. The V and J genes are TRBV30 and TRBJ1-6, with TRBD1 matching over 9 bases. The germline gives CDR1 GTSNPN, CDR2 SVGIG (reference sequence). V was clipped by 5 bases and J by 1 base; unmatched bases: 3. The length of the CDR3 is 15 residues. CDR3 loop: CAWGTGISYNSPLHF. As DNA, the CDR3 is TGTGCCTGGGGGACAGGGATATCCTATAATTCACCCCTCCACTTT.

This chain joins TRBV6-6 and TRBJ1-5; D might be TRBD1 (5 bases). Looked up from germline, CDR1 is MNHNY and CDR2 is SVGAGI (reference sequence). Trimming shortened V by 8 bases and J by 7 bases, and 15 bases separated the two germline ends. This CDR3 has 13 amino acids. The CDR3 here is CASDEGLGQPQHF. The DNA for the CDR3 is TGTGCCAGCGACGAGGGGCTGGGACAGCCCCAGCATTTT.

The CDR3 nucleotides are TGTGCCAGCAGAACCCTTCACAGGGGAGAGGATGGCTACACCTTC. Translating gives CASRTLHRGEDGYTF. The chain recombines TRBV6-5 with TRBJ1-2; TRBD1 aligns across 7 bases. The J segment lost 6 bases and the V segment lost 6 bases, leaving 13 bases of the junction unmatched. Germline values: CDR1 MNHEY, CDR2 SVGAGI. The CDR3 has 15 amino acids.

V usage is TRBV19 and J usage is TRBJ1-5; TRBD1 agrees at 11 bases. The CDR3 contains 15 residues. Looked up from germline, CDR1 is LNHDA and CDR2 is SQIVND (reference sequence). V dropped 5 bases and J dropped 7; count of bases not matched to a gene: 7. The CDR3 region is CASSPGTGGGQPQHF. CDR3 coding DNA: TGTGCCAGTAGTCCCGGGACAGGGGGAGGGCAGCCCCAGCATTTT. The variable domain in full, with the rest retrieved from reference TRBV19 and TRBJ1-5, is DGGITQSPKYLFRKEGQNVTLSCEQNLNHDAMYWYRQDPGQGLRLIYYSQIVNDFQKGDIAEGYSVSREKKESFPLTVTSAQKNPTAFYLCASSPGTGGGQPQHFGDGTRLSIL.

J is TRBJ1-5 and V is TRBV27, with a tentative D call TRBD1 (6 bases). V gave up 2 bases and J gave up 2 bases, with 7 bases separating them. CDR1 MNHEY and CDR2 SMNVEV come from the germline V gene (reference sequence). The CDR3 is made up of 14 amino acids. The CDR3, as DNA: TGTGCCAGCAGTTTAGCAGGGGGCAATCAGCCCCAGCATTTT. It yields the protein CASSLAGGNQPQHF.

The chain joins TRBV5-6 to TRBJ2-7, with 8 bases that match TRBD2. Germline CDR1 and CDR2: SGHDT and YYEEEE. The CDR3 sequence is 13 residues long. With V trimmed by 2 bases and J by 3 bases, 1 base remained unmatched. The CDR3 region is CASSFTSGYEQYF. CDR3 DNA sequence: TGTGCCAGCAGCTTCACTAGCGGCTACGAGCAGTACTTC.

The chain joins TRBV20-1 to TRBJ1-2; 9 bases are shared with TRBD1. Germline V CDR1 and CDR2: DFQATT, SNEGSKA (reference sequence). The CDR3 has 11 amino acids. CDR3 region: CRADRGYGYTF. DNA of the CDR3: TGCAGGGCGGACAGGGGCTATGGCTACACCTTC.

The chain combines TRBV7-9 with TRBJ2-7, with TRBD1 matching over 7 bases. Trimming cost V 2 bases and J 5 bases; bases outside gene matches: 3. The CDR3 sequence is 13 residues long. From germline, CDR1 is SEHNR and CDR2 FQNEAQ (reference sequence). CDR3 sequence: CASSLIGGDEQYF. The CDR3 coding sequence is TGTGCCAGCAGCTTAATAGGGGGCGACGAGCAGTACTTC. Filled out from reference TRBV7-9 and TRBJ2-7, the complete variable domain reads DTGVSQNPRHKITKRGQNVTFRCDPISEHNRLYWYRQTLGQGPEFLTYFQNEAQLEKSRLLSDRFSAERPKGSFSTLEIQRTEQGDSAMYLCASSLIGGDEQYFGPGTRLTVT.

The J gene is TRBJ1-1, the V gene TRBV3-1 (or the pseudogene TRBV3-2); D is unclear. CDR1 and CDR2 from the germline V gene are LGHDT and YNNKEL (reference sequence). The V end lost 1 base, the J end lost 7 bases, and 7 bases lay between the germline ends. There are 12 residues in the CDR3. The CDR3: CASSQAGYEAFF. CDR3 nucleotides: TGTGCCAGCAGCCAAGCGGGTTATGAAGCTTTCTTT.

This rearrangement joins TRBV12-5 to TRBJ1-5; a weak D match, TRBD1 (6 bases). The V gene's germline CDR1 is LGHNT and CDR2 FRNRAP. CDR3 length: 17 amino acids. The V gene lost 6 bases and the J gene lost 0 bases, with 18 bases spanning the gap. CDR3 nucleotide sequence: TGTGCTAGTGGGTTGAGGACAACAGGGATTAGCAATCAGCCCCAGCATTTT. Translation gives CASGLRTTGISNQPQHF.

The chain combines TRBV13 with TRBJ2-1; the D is unclear. V gave up 5 bases and J gave up 0 bases, with 17 bases separating them. The CDR3 is 17 residues long. CDR1 PRHDT and CDR2 FYEKMQ come from the germline V gene (reference sequence). CDR3 DNA: TGTGCCAGCAGCCCCACATCGGAGATGAGCTCCTACAATGAGCAGTTCTTC. Translated, it gives CASSPTSEMSSYNEQFF.

This clone was observed once. The J gene is TRBJ2-2, the V gene TRBV14; 10 bases match TRBD2. In germline, CDR1 is SGHDN, CDR2 FVKESK. J gave up 5 bases and V 1 base, and 7 bases lay outside the gene matches. This CDR3 is 17 amino acids long. The DNA of the CDR3 is TGTGCCAGCAGCCAAGTGTATAGCGGGAGGAATACCGGGGAGCTGTTTTTT. Its protein is CASSQVYSGRNTGELFF. The complete variable domain, with remaining parts taken from reference TRBV14 and TRBJ2-2, reads EAGVTQFPSHSVIEKGQTVTLRCDPISGHDNLYWYRRVMGKEIKFLLHFVKESKQDESGMPNNRFLAERTGGTYSTLKVQPAELEDSGVYFCASSQVYSGRNTGELFFGEGSRLTVL.

The rearrangement links TRBV5-6 to TRBJ1-6; D call uncertain. Trimming pared 4 bases from V and 4 bases from J, leaving 9 bases between. Germline V CDR1 and CDR2: SGHDT, YYEEEE. This CDR3 is built from 14 residues. The CDR3 spells CASSQTGYNSPLHF. The CDR3 DNA follows: TGTGCCAGCAGCCAGACTGGATATAATTCACCCCTCCACTTT.

This chain uses TRBV10-1 with TRBJ2-3; possibly TRBD1 for D (5 bases). This CDR3 is 15 amino acids long. Trimming shortened V by 2 bases and J by 8 bases, and 17 bases separated the two germline ends. Germline V gene data show CDR1 as WNHNN and CDR2 as SYGVQD (reference sequence). The CDR3 DNA reads as TGCGCCAGCAGTGAGGGACATGTACCACATTTTACGCAGTATTTT. Amino acids: CASSEGHVPHFTQYF.

The chain recombines TRBV7-2 with TRBJ2-1; 10 bases map to TRBD2. Germline values: CDR1 SGHTA, CDR2 FQGNSA. V gave up 1 base and J gave up 5 bases; unmatched junction bases: 8. The CDR3 loop spans 17 amino acids. CDR3 sequence: CASSLDLGLAVNNEQFF. In DNA, the CDR3 is TGTGCCAGCAGCTTAGATTTAGGACTAGCGGTTAACAATGAGCAGTTCTTC.

V is TRBV5-6 and J is TRBJ2-3, with D possibly matching TRBD2 (5 bases). The CDR3 is made up of 15 amino acids. Per the germline V gene, CDR1 is SGHDT and CDR2 is YYEEEE. Trimming stripped 2 bases from V and 4 bases from J, with 14 bases between. The CDR3 DNA reads TGTGCCAGCAGCTTCTTGCCGGGATCCGCAGATACGCAGTATTTT. Amino acid sequence: CASSFLPGSADTQYF.

The chain combines TRBV10-3 with TRBJ1-1, with a possible D match to TRBD1 (5 bases). Germline V lookup: CDR1 ENHRY, CDR2 SYGVKD. The germline V and J ends were trimmed by 7 bases and 3 bases, with 12 bases remaining between them. The CDR3 totals 13 residues. CDR3 sequence reads: CAIKGFSDTEAFF. CDR3 in DNA: TGTGCCATCAAGGGGTTTTCGGACACTGAAGCTTTCTTT.